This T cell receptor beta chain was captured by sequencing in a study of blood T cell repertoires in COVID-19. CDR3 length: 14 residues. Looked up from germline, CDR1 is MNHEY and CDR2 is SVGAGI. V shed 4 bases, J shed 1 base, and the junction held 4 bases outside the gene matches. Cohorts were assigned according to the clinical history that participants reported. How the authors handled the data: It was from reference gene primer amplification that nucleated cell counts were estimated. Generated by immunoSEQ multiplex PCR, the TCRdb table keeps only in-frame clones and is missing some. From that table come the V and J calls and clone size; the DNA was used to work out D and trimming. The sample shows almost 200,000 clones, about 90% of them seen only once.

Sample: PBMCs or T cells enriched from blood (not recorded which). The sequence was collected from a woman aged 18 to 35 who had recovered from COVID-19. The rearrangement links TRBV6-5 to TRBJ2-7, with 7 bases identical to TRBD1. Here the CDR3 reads CASSSETGSYEQYF. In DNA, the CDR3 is TGTGCCAGCAGTTCGGAGACAGGGTCCTACGAGCAGTACTTC.